The 31 T cell receptor beta chains below come from one sample, sequenced in a study of T-cell reconstitution after alpha-beta-depleted transplantation in children. The TCRbeta library was prepared with unique molecular identifiers. TCRdb reprocessed the PCR reads with MiXCR, giving one entry per CDR3 protein. Counted here are roughly 500,000 distinct CDR3 sequences, 15% to 20% occurring once; the ten biggest clones make up more than 2.5%. The sample consisted of PBMCs from the stem cell graft donor, taken from the stem cell graft. The receptors come from a human donor who donated a stem cell graft to a child with acute lymphoblastic leukemia.

This rearrangement joins TRBV5-1 to TRBJ1-4; 7 positions agree with TRBD1. CDR1 is SGHRS, CDR2 YFSETQ, per germline. CDR3 length equals 17 residues. The V segment lost 0 bases and the J segment 3 bases; nucleotides outside the gene matches: 8. CDR3 protein: CASSLVPRGEANEKLFF. CDR3 nucleotide sequence: TGCGCCAGCAGCTTGGTCCCCAGGGGGGAGGCTAATGAAAAACTGTTTTTT.

V and J are TRBV6-4 and TRBJ2-1, with D tentatively TRBD1 or TRBD2 (5 bases each). Trimming took off 0 bases at V and 6 bases at J, with 12 bases between the two ends. Per the germline V gene, CDR1 is MRHNA and CDR2 is SNTAGT. This CDR3 comprises 15 residues. CDR3 bases: TGTGCCAGCAGTGACTCCGGGGCCAGTCCCAATGAGCAGTTCTTC. Translation gives CASSDSGASPNEQFF.

This sequence joins TRBV6-1 and TRBJ2-1; D may be TRBD1 or TRBD2 (5 bases each). Germline CDR1 reads MNHNS; CDR2 reads SASEGT. Trimming took 6 bases from V and 9 from J, leaving 15 bases between them. The CDR3 extends over 13 amino acids. CDR3 sequence reads: CASRALRGAEQFF. The CDR3, as DNA: TGTGCCAGCAGGGCCCTGAGGGGCGCTGAGCAGTTCTTC.

J is TRBJ1-2 and V is TRBV29-1; 7 nucleotides agree with TRBD1. Germline V gene lookup returns CDR1 SQVTM and CDR2 ANQGSEA. Losses at the gene ends were 3 bases for V and 1 base for J; bases not matched to a gene: 5. CDR3 length: 14 residues. CDR3 residues: CSVEEGTDNYGYTF. The CDR3 DNA is TGCAGCGTTGAGGAGGGGACAGATAACTATGGCTACACCTTC.

The chain couples TRBV4-1 to TRBJ2-7, with TRBD2 identical over 9 bases. The CDR3 covers 15 residues. V lost 5 bases, J lost 2 bases, and 7 bases stayed unmatched. Looked up from germline, CDR1 is MGHRA and CDR2 is YSYEKL. As DNA, the CDR3 is TGCGCCAGCAGCGGCAGAGAGCGGGGGGCCTACGAGCAGTACTTC. It codes for CASSGRERGAYEQYF.

This clonotype was observed a handful of times. The chain combines TRBV5-6 with TRBJ2-1; D possibly corresponds to TRBD1 (5 bases). V was shortened by 1 base and J by 7 bases, with 12 bases between the two germline ends. The germline V gene has CDR1 SGHDT and CDR2 YYEEEE. CDR3 size: 14 residues. CDR3 nucleotides: TGTGCCAGCAGCTTGAAGGGGCGCAGGAATGAGCAGTTCTTC. It codes for CASSLKGRRNEQFF.

This clonotype has a handful of counts. This rearrangement joins TRBV20-1 to TRBJ1-6; tentatively, D is TRBD1 (5 bases). V lost 1 base, J lost 4 bases, and 17 bases lay in between. From germline, CDR1 is DFQATT and CDR2 SNEGSKA (reference sequence). The CDR3 loop spans 17 amino acids. The DNA for the CDR3 is TGCAGTGCTAGAGTAGACCTGGGACGGAATTATAATTCACCCCTCCACTTT. This codes for CSARVDLGRNYNSPLHF.

This clonotype was seen only a few times. For the CDR3, the DNA is TGTGCCAGCAGCTTAAACGGAAATCCTAATGAAAAACTGTTTTTT. It is translated as CASSLNGNPNEKLFF. The rearrangement links TRBV11-3 to TRBJ1-4, with no clear D. The germline V and J ends were trimmed by 2 bases and 3 bases, with 10 bases remaining between them. The CDR3 is 15 amino acids. Germline CDR1 reads SGHNT; CDR2 reads YENEEA.

The chain recombines TRBV7-3 with TRBJ2-2; no reliable D call. Trimming shortened V by 7 bases and J by 3 bases, and 12 bases separated the two germline ends. The CDR3 extends over 14 amino acids. In germline, CDR1 is SGHTA, CDR2 FQGTGA. As DNA, the CDR3 is TGTGCCAGCACCTATTCTGGGGACACCGGGGAGCTGTTTTTT. This gives the protein CASTYSGDTGELFF. Looking up the rest from reference TRBV7-3 and TRBJ2-2 gives the full variable domain: GAGVSQTPSNKVTEKGKYVELRCDPISGHTALYWYRQSLGQGPEFLIYFQGTGAADDSGLPNDRFFAVRPEGSVSTLKIQRTERGDSAVYLCASTYSGDTGELFFGEGSRLTVL.

This clonotype was observed a handful of times. This chain joins TRBV7-9 and TRBJ2-4, with D maybe TRBD2 (5 bases). The V gene's germline CDR1 is SEHNR and CDR2 FQNEAQ (reference sequence). Trimming took 5 bases from V and 0 from J, leaving 14 bases between them. This CDR3 is 16 amino acids long. CDR3 loop: CASSPAPGLAKNIQYF. DNA of the CDR3: TGTGCCAGCAGCCCCGCCCCGGGGTTAGCCAAAAACATTCAGTACTTC.

This clonotype appeared once. V is TRBV4-1 and J is TRBJ2-2, with 9 bases fitting TRBD1. The CDR3 extends over 16 amino acids. The germline CDR1 and CDR2 sequences are MGHRA and YSYEKL. Trimming removed 0 bases from V and 7 bases from J; junction bases left unmatched: 6. In DNA form, the CDR3 reads TGCGCCAGCAGCCAAGATGGGACAGGGAGGGTCGGGGAGCTGTTTTTT. Amino acid sequence: CASSQDGTGRVGELFF.

This clonotype was seen a few times. The V gene is TRBV30, the J gene TRBJ2-2; TRBD2 matches 8 bases. CDR3 size: 14 residues. The V and J ends lost 3 bases and 3 bases, in that order; junction bases with no gene match: 3. Germline values: CDR1 GTSNPN, CDR2 SVGIG (reference sequence). CDR3 DNA sequence: TGTGCCTGGAGCCTGACTAGCGACACCGGGGAGCTGTTTTTT. Its protein product is CAWSLTSDTGELFF.

This chain's CDR3 is CASSPGRAGVETEAFF. The CDR3 DNA is TGCGCCAGCAGCCCTGGTAGGGCGGGCGTAGAAACTGAAGCTTTCTTT. This chain joins TRBV5-1 and TRBJ1-1, with D unclear. Deletions cut 4 bases from V and 5 bases from J, with 21 bases between. Germline-derived CDR1 and CDR2 are SGHRS and YFSETQ. The CDR3 covers 16 residues.

The chain is built from TRBV23-1 and TRBJ2-7; D could derive from TRBD1 or TRBD2 (5 bases each). TRBV23-1 is identified as an open reading frame with a role that is uncertain. The CDR3 extends over 18 amino acids. Trimming took off 0 bases at V and 4 bases at J, with 22 bases between the two ends. The CDR3 region is CASSQSELGVGWWYEQYF. CDR3 DNA sequence: TGCGCCAGCAGTCAATCGGAACTGGGGGTTGGATGGTGGTACGAGCAGTACTTC.

The table lists this clonotype with many counts. The rearrangement joins TRBV12-3 or TRBV12-4 to TRBJ2-7; the match to TRBD1 covers 10 bases. This CDR3 contains 16 residues. V was clipped by 5 bases and J by 6 bases; unmatched bases: 13. CDR3 residues: CASSGGPGQGTGEQYF. In DNA form, the CDR3 reads TGTGCCAGCAGTGGGGGCCCGGGACAGGGGACCGGCGAGCAGTACTTC.

This clonotype was found a few times. CDR3 nucleotide sequence: TGCGCCAGCAGCTTGGTTCCGACTAGCGGGAGCGAGGATACGCAGTATTTT. Translating gives CASSLVPTSGSEDTQYF. The V call is TRBV5-1, the J call TRBJ2-3; 12 bases fit TRBD2. CDR3 size: 17 residues. After removal of 0 bases from V and 6 bases from J, the junction contained 8 bases not matched to a gene. Germline V gives CDR1 SGHRS, CDR2 YFSETQ.

The sample holds a few counts of this clonotype. The chain recombines TRBV4-1 with TRBJ2-3; no reliable D call. The CDR3 extends over 17 amino acids. Germline loops: CDR1 MGHRA, CDR2 YSYEKL. V lost 7 bases and J lost 0, with 20 bases in between. CDR3 bases: TGCGCCAGCATGCCAAGATATCCTGGTGACAGCACAGATACGCAGTATTTT. Amino acids: CASMPRYPGDSTDTQYF.

The chain has TRBV5-1 and TRBJ2-3, with 8 bases matching TRBD1. V gave up 4 bases and J gave up 0 bases; unmatched junction bases: 10. In germline, CDR1 is SGHRS, CDR2 YFSETQ. This CDR3 has 17 residues. The CDR3 loop reads CASSLLTGTGSTDTQYF. CDR3 bases: TGCGCCAGCAGCCTCCTAACCGGGACAGGTAGCACAGATACGCAGTATTTT.

This clonotype appeared a few times. The V and J genes are TRBV20-1 and TRBJ2-3, with 12 bases matching TRBD2. Per the germline V gene, CDR1 is DFQATT and CDR2 is SNEGSKA (reference sequence). V lost 6 bases, J lost 2 bases, and 9 bases stayed unmatched. This CDR3 is 16 amino acids long. The CDR3 sequence is CSAGRLAGEITDTQYF. The CDR3 coding sequence is TGCAGTGCGGGGAGACTAGCGGGAGAAATCACAGATACGCAGTATTTT.

This clonotype was seen a handful of times. This chain links TRBV20-1 with TRBJ2-1, with 10 bases matching TRBD2. This CDR3 spans 14 amino acids. The J segment lost 6 bases and the V segment lost 2 bases, leaving 4 bases of the junction unmatched. Per germline, CDR1 DFQATT and CDR2 SNEGSKA (reference sequence). The CDR3, as DNA: TGCAGTGCTAGACCACTAGCGGGAATCAATGAGCAGTTCTTC. This gives the protein CSARPLAGINEQFF.

The sample holds a few counts of this clonotype. The chain couples TRBV5-1 to TRBJ2-5; TRBD1 matches 11 bases. Trimming at V came to 2 bases and at J to 4 bases, leaving 10 bases not matched to a gene. This CDR3 contains 17 residues. Germline V gene data show CDR1 as SGHRS and CDR2 as YFSETQ. The CDR3 spells CASSLRTGTGGLETQYF. CDR3 bases: TGCGCCAGCAGCTTACGGACCGGGACAGGGGGTTTAGAGACCCAGTACTTC.

V usage is TRBV30 and J usage is TRBJ2-2; TRBD2 is a possible D gene (6 bases). CDR3 length equals 15 residues. Deletions cut 1 base from V and 4 bases from J, with 13 bases between. Germline CDR1 and CDR2: GTSNPN and SVGIG (reference sequence). CDR3 coding DNA: TGTGCCTGGAGTGGCAGGGACTCTATCACCGGGGAGCTGTTTTTT. Its protein is CAWSGRDSITGELFF. Variable domain in full (rest from reference TRBV30 and TRBJ2-2): SQTIHQWPATLVQPVGSPLSLECTVEGTSNPNLYWYRQAAGRGLQLLFYSVGIGQISSEVPQNLSASRPQDRQFILSSKKLLLSDSGFYLCAWSGRDSITGELFFGEGSRLTVL.

In its sample, this clonotype was seen many times. This chain connects TRBV4-1 to TRBJ2-7; TRBD2 matches at 8 bases. The CDR3 is 15 amino acids. Germline loops: CDR1 MGHRA, CDR2 YSYEKL. V lost 3 bases, J lost 0 bases, and 4 bases stayed unmatched. The CDR3 DNA sequence: TGCGCCAGCAGCCAGGTAGCGGGATCCTCCTACGAGCAGTACTTC. Its protein is CASSQVAGSSYEQYF.

The V and J genes are TRBV24-1 and TRBJ2-3, with TRBD1 as a possible D gene (5 bases). Trimming took off 4 bases at V and 1 base at J, with 11 bases between the two ends. Germline CDR1 KGHDR, CDR2 SFDVKD. CDR3 length: 15 amino acids. The CDR3 region has the DNA TGTGCCACCAGTGAAGGTCCCAGGGGCACAGATACGCAGTATTTT. It codes for CATSEGPRGTDTQYF.

The chain joins TRBV12-3 or TRBV12-4 to TRBJ2-7; 10 bases map to TRBD1. With 6 bases clipped from V and 2 bases from J, the junction kept 7 bases outside the gene matches. This CDR3 is built from 15 residues. The CDR3 spells CASSLPGTGAYEQYF. Written as DNA, the CDR3 is TGTGCCAGCAGCCTACCCGGGACAGGGGCCTACGAGCAGTACTTC.

This clonotype was found a few times. The V and J genes are TRBV6-1 and TRBJ2-5; 7 nucleotides agree with TRBD1. Trimming took 7 bases from V and 2 from J; bases not matched to a gene: 4. The germline V gene has CDR1 MNHNS and CDR2 SASEGT. The CDR3 loop spans 13 amino acids. CDR3 nucleotide sequence: TGTGCCAGCAACCAACAGGGGCAAGAGACCCAGTACTTC. It codes for CASNQQGQETQYF.

This clonotype has a handful of counts. This chain uses TRBV27 with TRBJ2-1; the match to TRBD1 covers 8 bases. The CDR3 loop spans 15 amino acids. With V trimmed by 3 bases and J by 10 bases, 11 bases remained unmatched. CDR1 MNHEY and CDR2 SMNVEV come from the germline V gene (reference sequence). The CDR3 DNA follows: TGTGCCAGCAGTTTCAGGGGGCCGATCCGTACAGAGCAGTTCTTC. Amino acid sequence: CASSFRGPIRTEQFF.

V usage is TRBV5-5 and J usage is TRBJ1-4; D uncertain. The germline gives CDR1 SGHKS, CDR2 YYEKEE (reference sequence). The CDR3 is 18 residues long. Trimming stripped 0 bases from V and 5 bases from J, with 20 bases between. CDR3 nucleotides: TGTGCCAGCAGCTTGGAGGGCGGGGAAAGACGGATCAATGAAAAACTGTTTTTT. It encodes CASSLEGGERRINEKLFF.

The J gene is TRBJ2-2, the V gene TRBV4-1; 8 positions agree with TRBD2. Trimming at V came to 1 base and at J to 6 bases, leaving 1 base not matched to a gene. CDR1 is MGHRA and CDR2 is YSYEKL in the germline V gene. This CDR3 comprises 14 residues. CDR3 amino acids: CASSQAGGPGELFF. CDR3 DNA sequence: TGCGCCAGCAGCCAAGCGGGAGGGCCCGGGGAGCTGTTTTTT.

The chain employs TRBV5-5 and TRBJ1-1, with 11 bases identical to TRBD1. With 4 bases clipped from V and 1 base from J, the junction kept 9 bases outside the gene matches. This CDR3 is 17 amino acids long. The germline CDR1 and CDR2 sequences are SGHKS and YYEKEE (reference sequence). The CDR3, as DNA: TGTGCCAGCAGCACCCGGGACAGGGGGTTGGCGAACACTGAAGCTTTCTTT. It yields the protein CASSTRDRGLANTEAFF.

This clonotype turned up a few times. V gene TRBV2 combines with J gene TRBJ2-3; TRBD2 aligns across 7 bases. V gave up 9 bases and J gave up 0 bases; unmatched junction bases: 9. This CDR3 is built from 15 residues. Germline assignment: CDR1 SNHLY and CDR2 FYNNEI. The DNA of the CDR3 is TGTGCCAGTTTAGCGGGCATCCCTAGCACAGATACGCAGTATTTT. This sequence encodes CASLAGIPSTDTQYF.